The subject of this entry is one T cell receptor (beta chain). Its specificity is not known. Patients all relapsed after autologous stem cell transplantation, and there was variation in brentuximab vedotin exposure. The study recorded best responses of complete response, partial response or progressive disease. Libraries were prepared by immunoSEQ multiplex PCR; TCRdb keeps only in-frame clonotypes and omits some of them. Among around 34,000 clones, 76% were seen once, and the ten largest hold less than 20%. This entry belongs to a study of PD-1 blockade in classical Hodgkin lymphoma. The study, taken as a whole, reports: Those achieving complete response showed baseline diversity like newly diagnosed patients. In CD4+ cells, TCR diversity went up significantly by C4D1, but in CD8+ cells it did not.

There are 12 residues in the CDR3. Trimming cost V 2 bases and J 0 bases, with 0 bases left between them. The germline V gene encodes CDR1 SEHNR and CDR2 FQNEAQ (reference sequence). The sequencing here drew on peripheral blood mononuclear cells (PBMCs), taken before the second cycle of nivolumab. The sequence derives from a human donor with classical Hodgkin lymphoma. The chain carries TRBV7-9 and TRBJ2-3, with D hard to call. The CDR3 here is CASSLSTDTQYF. CDR3 coding DNA: TGTGCCAGCAGCTTAAGCACAGATACGCAGTATTTT.